This TCR beta chain was profiled in a study of cytotoxic CD8 clonotypes in ibrutinib-treated CLL. In the study overall: Response samples followed a median around 12 months of treatment, range 6 to 36. Overall study results and limits: Circulating CD8+ T-cell counts were tracked by baseline clonality, which exceeded that of age-matched healthy donors.

V shed 0 bases and J 1 base; nucleotides not matched to a gene: 6. CDR3 size: 17 residues. The germline V gene encodes CDR1 LGHNA and CDR2 YNFKEQ. Libraries were prepared by immunoSEQ multiplex PCR; TCRdb keeps only in-frame clonotypes and omits some of them. The data hold tens of thousands of clones, with 65% to 85% observed a single time. Remarks on this clone: The target antigen is unknown.

The TCR comes from a human donor with chronic lymphocytic leukemia. The rearrangement links TRBV4-2 to TRBJ2-3, with 8 bases identical to TRBD2. Sequences were derived from PBMCs, sampled at disease progression, from a patient treated with ibrutinib. CDR3 DNA: TGTGCCAGCAGCCAAGAACTGGCGGGAGGTCGCACAGATACGCAGTATTTT. It is translated as CASSQELAGGRTDTQYF.